This T cell receptor (beta chain) was captured in a study of T cell repertoires in cytomegalovirus infection. Overall study context: Carrying CMV and the relevant HLA type showed in public TCR beta signatures. Overall study findings and caveats: HLA-C-restricted CMV-specific TCR beta clonotypes prevailed in the ex vivo response.

The germline V gene has CDR1 LNHDA and CDR2 SQIVND (reference sequence). V shed 5 bases and J shed 3 bases, with 13 bases lying between them. This CDR3 contains 14 residues. TCRdb ran MiXCR on the reads and lists one entry per CDR3 protein. This sample carries 650,000 to 900,000 distinct CDR3 sequences, 25% to 35% of them seen once, and the ten largest clones take less than 15%. A note on this clonotype: Its cognate antigen is unknown.

The receptor comes from a human donor in good health (CMV status not recorded). Some clones in this sample may be carry-over from other donors' samples. The sequencing used cultured CD8+ T cells from PBMCs, collected from culture after CMV antigen stimulation. The chain has TRBV19 and TRBJ2-5; D may be TRBD1 (6 bases). The CDR3 spells CASSRQGSEETQYF. CDR3 coding DNA: TGTGCCAGTAGTCGGCAGGGGTCGGAAGAGACCCAGTACTTC.